This section outlines one TCR beta chain sequence together with its context. The target antigen is unknown. Though nominally healthy at sampling, donors likely had unrecorded immune exposures. Primers included in the PCR were 60 Vbeta and 13 Jbeta primers. The table came from immunoSEQ multiplex PCR; TCRdb's copy has only in-frame clones and leaves some out. The specimen's table records approximately 190,000 clones. Trimming stripped 4 bases from V and 0 bases from J, with 18 bases between. CDR3 length: 17 amino acids. Germline V lookup: CDR1 MNHNS, CDR2 SASEGT. The record originates from a study of cytomegalovirus exposure and HLA in healthy donors. Points from the study as a whole: HLA allele associations emerged for around 16,000 TCR beta sequences in a later analysis, at 0.05 false discovery rate. Cytomegalovirus status was reportedly diagnosed by the classifier with high sensitivity and specificity. Some V segments, TRBV6-2 and TRBV6-3 among them, were indistinguishable and were therefore excluded.

The V call is TRBV6-1, the J call TRBJ1-2, with D maybe TRBD1 (6 bases). This TCR was recovered from a man aged 30 to 45 in good health and CMV-seronegative. Sequenced sample: PBMCs. Here the CDR3 reads CASSVLPPGQTNYGYTF. CDR3 coding DNA: TGTGCCAGCAGTGTTCTACCCCCGGGACAAACTAACTATGGCTACACCTTC.